These T cell receptor beta chains were read from a single sample in a study of identical twins. TCRdb re-called the 5' RACE reads with MiXCR, one entry per CDR3 protein. The sample lists roughly 200,000 distinct CDR3 sequences, around 15% occurring once. These data are also associated with another study on T cells expressing NK-cell markers.

Material: CD8+ T cells sorted from blood. All receptors derive from a woman aged 18-29 years in good health. Each CDR3 is given with its conserved first and last residue. D genes are given only for firm matches. Clone size is stated in some rows and not others, as once, few, many or a class when expanded.

J gene,clone size,V gene,D gene,CDR3 DNA,CDR3 protein
TRBJ2-5,-,TRBV18,TRBD1,TGTGCCAGCTCACCGGACAGGGGAGTAGAGACCCAGTACTTC,CASSPDRGVETQYF
TRBJ2-7,-,TRBV4-1,TRBD2,TGCGCCAGCAGCCGACTAGCGGGGTCCCGGGAGCAGTACTTC,CASSRLAGSREQYF
TRBJ2-1,-,TRBV10-2,-,TGCGCCAGCAGGGAGCGGGCGAGCTCCTACAATGAGCAGTTCTTC,CASRERASSYNEQFF
TRBJ2-7,-,TRBV5-6,-,TGTGCCAGCAGCTTGATCCGGGACGAGCAGTACTTC,CASSLIRDEQYF
TRBJ1-5,-,TRBV10-2,-,TGCGCCAGCAGGCCCGGACAGCTCAATCAGCCCCAGCATTTT,CASRPGQLNQPQHF
TRBJ1-5,-,TRBV9,-,TGTGCCAGCAGCGTGAGTTCGGGACAGCCCCAGCATTTT,CASSVSSGQPQHF
TRBJ2-1,few,TRBV7-9,-,TGTGCCAGCTCACCGGGCTTTGGCTACAATGAGCAGTTCTTC,CASSPGFGYNEQFF
TRBJ2-3,few,TRBV12-3/TRBV12-4,-,TGTGCCAGCAGCCCGGGACCCGGCACAGATACGCAGTATTTT,CASSPGPGTDTQYF
TRBJ2-7,-,TRBV5-6,-,TGTGCCAGCAGCTCCTTGATAGAAAACAGGTCACTGGGGGAGCAGTACTTC,CASSSLIENRSLGEQYF
TRBJ2-1,few,TRBV5-5,-,TGTGCCAGCAGCTTGGTGCGCGGTCTGACCTACAATGAGCAGTTCTTC,CASSLVRGLTYNEQFF
TRBJ2-1,-,TRBV4-3,-,TGCGCCAGCAGCCAAGAGTATGCGGCCATCATGTACAATGAGCAGTTCTTC,CASSQEYAAIMYNEQFF
TRBJ1-2,-,TRBV6-2/TRBV6-3,TRBD1,TGTGCCAGCACCTGGACAGGAAACTATGGCTACACCTTC,CASTWTGNYGYTF
TRBJ2-1,-,TRBV6-1,-,TGTGCCAGCAGTGAAGTCGTCGAGCAGTTCTTC,CASSEVVEQFF
TRBJ2-1,few,TRBV4-1,TRBD1,TGCGCCAGCAGCCAGGCTGGACAGGGGGGCTACAATGAGCAGTTCTTC,CASSQAGQGGYNEQFF
TRBJ1-1,few,TRBV6-5,TRBD1,TGTGCCAGCAGTTACGGGGACAGGGAGTGGAGTGAAGCTTTCTTT,CASSYGDREWSEAFF
TRBJ2-3,-,TRBV11-2,-,TGTGCCAGCAGGAGCCTGCGCGAAAGCACAGATACGCAGTATTTT,CASRSLRESTDTQYF
TRBJ2-1,-,TRBV2,-,TGTGCCAGCAGTGAACGCCTAGCACCCTACAATGAGCAGTTCTTC,CASSERLAPYNEQFF
TRBJ2-1,-,TRBV20-1,-,TGCAGTGCTGAAGAGTCAGGGTATGAGCAGTTCTTC,CSAEESGYEQFF
TRBJ1-4,-,TRBV12-3/TRBV12-4,-,TGTGCCAGCAGCCGGGACGTTGGGGATGAAAAACTGTTTTTT,CASSRDVGDEKLFF
TRBJ2-5,few,TRBV9,TRBD2,TGTGCCAGCAGCGTAGATGGGGCTAGCGGAGTGGAGACCCAGTACTTC,CASSVDGASGVETQYF
TRBJ2-7,-,TRBV4-3,-,TGCGCCAGCAGCCAAGACCCTGGGAGTCAAGAGCAGTACTTC,CASSQDPGSQEQYF
TRBJ2-1,many,TRBV3-1,-,TGTGCCAGCAGCCAAACGGACCATTACAATGAGCAGTTCTTC,CASSQTDHYNEQFF
TRBJ2-1,-,TRBV5-6,TRBD1,TGTGCCAGCAGCCCCGACAGGGGGCAAAATCCTTTTTTGAATGAGCAGTTCTTC,CASSPDRGQNPFLNEQFF
TRBJ2-1,-,TRBV4-3,-,TGCGCCAGCAGCCGGGGGAGTCTAGACGATGAGCAGTTCTTC,CASSRGSLDDEQFF
TRBJ2-5,-,TRBV6-1,-,TGTGCCAGCAGCCCCCGGACTTCGGGGGAGACCCAGTACTTC,CASSPRTSGETQYF
TRBJ1-2,-,TRBV4-1,-,TGCGCCAGCAGCCAAGAAACCGGCAGGGCTCGAAGCTACACCTTC,CASSQETGRARSYTF
TRBJ1-1,few,TRBV12-3/TRBV12-4,TRBD1,TGTGCCAGCAGTTTACCTGGGACAGGGGAAGCTTTCTTT,CASSLPGTGEAFF
TRBJ2-3,few,TRBV28,-,TGTGCCAGCAGTAGACCAGATACGCAGTATTTT,CASSRPDTQYF
TRBJ1-6,-,TRBV6-4,-,TGTGCCAGCAGTGACTCGACATCTCGGGCAGCGCCCCTCCACTTT,CASSDSTSRAAPLHF
TRBJ2-3,-,TRBV10-2,-,TGCGCCAGCATCTGGGATGGCGGGATTGGCGCAGATACGCAGTATTTT,CASIWDGGIGADTQYF
TRBJ2-1,-,TRBV4-3,TRBD2,TGCGCCAGCAGCCAAGACGTGAGCGGACTAGCGGGCTACAATGAGCAGTTCTTC,CASSQDVSGLAGYNEQFF
TRBJ2-3,-,TRBV25-1,-,TGTGCCAGCAGTGAATCCCCAGATACGCAGTATTTT,CASSESPDTQYF
TRBJ2-7,-,TRBV13,-,TGTGCCAGCACCAACTGGGGCAGTAGGTCCCCCGGCGAGCAGTACTTC,CASTNWGSRSPGEQYF
TRBJ2-5,-,TRBV28,-,TGTGCCAGCAGTACTTGGGATGATCTGGGGGAGACCCAGTACTTC,CASSTWDDLGETQYF
TRBJ2-3,-,TRBV5-1,TRBD2,TGCGCCAGCAGCTTGTGGACTAGCGGGGGGGTCGAGGCAGATACGCAGTATTTT,CASSLWTSGGVEADTQYF
TRBJ2-7,-,TRBV11-2,TRBD2,TGTGCCAGCAGCTTAGGGCTAGCGGAGGGGTACGAGCAGTACTTC,CASSLGLAEGYEQYF
TRBJ1-2,-,TRBV9,-,TGTGCCAGCAGCGTAGCAGGGATTGGTGGCTACACCTTC,CASSVAGIGGYTF
TRBJ2-2,-,TRBV20-1,-,TGCAGTGCTAGCTCCTTGGGCGGGCTGTTTTTT,CSASSLGGLFF
TRBJ1-1,once,TRBV7-8,TRBD1,TGTGCCAGCAGCCACGGGCAGGGGGCGAGCACTGAAGCTTTCTTT,CASSHGQGASTEAFF
TRBJ1-1,few,TRBV9,-,TGTGCCAGCAGCATAGGGGAGACGAACACTGAAGCTTTCTTT,CASSIGETNTEAFF
TRBJ1-1,few,TRBV6-2/TRBV6-3,-,TGTGCCAGCAGCCTCCCTGAGAGGGGAAGGGCTTTCTTT,CASSLPERGRAFF
TRBJ1-1,many,TRBV5-1,TRBD1,TGCGCCAGCAGCTTGTTCCTGTCCGGGACAGACATGAACACTGAAGCTTTCTTT,CASSLFLSGTDMNTEAFF
TRBJ2-1,-,TRBV7-9,-,TGTGCCAGCAGCTTATCGGGCCAGCGACTACCCTACAATGAGCAGTTCTTC,CASSLSGQRLPYNEQFF
TRBJ2-1,few,TRBV27,TRBD1,TGTGCCAGCAGTTTATACGGGACAGACTACAATGAGCAGTTCTTC,CASSLYGTDYNEQFF
TRBJ2-7,few,TRBV12-3/TRBV12-4,-,TGTGCCAGCAGTTACGGGGCAGGGACCGAGCAGTACTTC,CASSYGAGTEQYF
TRBJ1-1,few,TRBV12-3/TRBV12-4,TRBD1,TGTGCCAGCAGTTCACCGGGACAGGGATACACTGAAGCTTTCTTT,CASSSPGQGYTEAFF
TRBJ2-4,-,TRBV27,-,TGTGCCAGCAGTTTCCCGGGTATGGGCATTCAGTACTTC,CASSFPGMGIQYF
TRBJ2-2,-,TRBV7-9,TRBD2,TGTGCCAGCAGCTCCTTAGGAGCGGGAGGTTATTCCGGGGAGCTGTTTTTT,CASSSLGAGGYSGELFF
TRBJ2-7,-,TRBV20-1,TRBD2,TGCAGTGCTAGAGATATAGCGGGAGGCGTAGCCTACGAGCAGTACTTC,CSARDIAGGVAYEQYF
TRBJ1-6,-,TRBV7-2,-,TGTGCCAGCAGCTTGATCGCTAGCTCCTATAATTCACCCCTCCACTTT,CASSLIASSYNSPLHF
TRBJ2-1,many,TRBV4-3,TRBD1,TGCGCCAGCAGCCACGACAGGGGAGGTTATGAGCAGTTCTTC,CASSHDRGGYEQFF
TRBJ2-7,many,TRBV2,-,TGTGCCAGCAGTGTTGGGGACGCCAGCTACGAGCAGTACTTC,CASSVGDASYEQYF